The present TCR beta chain was sequenced within a study of cytomegalovirus exposure and HLA in healthy donors. At the level of the study: There were 117 million unique TCR beta sequences, drawn from roughly 200 million T cells, in an earlier analysis. Findings and caveats of the study: Fewer N-insertions (relative to the approximately 670-donor mean) were reportedly seen in an Asian-associated ancestry cluster in a later analysis. The authors later linked a missense DCLRE1C variant to TCR beta V- and J-gene trimming.

The study ran its PCR with 60 Vbeta and 13 Jbeta primers. Data came from immunoSEQ multiplex PCR; TCRdb stores just in-frame clones and leaves some out. The sample has some 55,000 clones. With respect to this clone: Its antigen is undetermined.

This CDR3 region has 16 residues. Germline loops: CDR1 SGHVS, CDR2 FNYEAQ. V lost 1 base and J 0 bases, leaving 11 bases between the germline ends. The receptor was derived from a woman aged 40 to 50 in good health and CMV-seronegative. Sequencing used PBMCs. The chain has TRBV7-6 and TRBJ2-3, with D perhaps matching TRBD2 (5 bases). The CDR3 coding sequence is TGTGCCAGCAGCTTAGGGACTGGGATTAGCACAGATACGCAGTATTTT. This sequence encodes CASSLGTGISTDTQYF.